This passage covers 5 T cell receptor beta chains from one sample sequenced in a study of T cell changes during pregnancy in multiple sclerosis. Sequencing was performed with immunoSEQ multiplex PCR; in TCRdb, only in-frame clones are kept and a portion is missing. This sample has approximately 92,000 clones, with approximately 92% found just once. The sample in question was peripheral blood, obtained in the first trimester of pregnancy. The receptors derive from a female donor with multiple sclerosis, enrolled in a pregnancy study.

This clone was observed a few times. This chain links TRBV14 with TRBJ2-1; the D gene is possibly TRBD2 (6 bases). The CDR3 has 16 residues. The V end lost 0 bases, the J end lost 9 bases, and 18 bases lay between the germline ends. Germline-derived CDR1 and CDR2 are SGHDN and FVKESK. This chain's CDR3 is CASSQEIAGTGSEQFF. DNA of the CDR3: TGTGCCAGCAGCCAAGAAATCGCGGGGACCGGTAGTGAGCAGTTCTTC.

The chain recombines TRBV5-4 with TRBJ1-3; D unresolved. The V gene lost 9 bases and the J gene lost 0 bases, with 10 bases spanning the gap. The length of the CDR3 is 13 residues. Germline CDR1 reads SGHNT; CDR2 reads YYREEE (reference sequence). The CDR3 loop reads CATTSDSGNTIYF. In nucleotides, the CDR3 is TGTGCCACCACATCTGACTCTGGAAACACCATATATTTT.

The chain uses TRBV6-5 and TRBJ2-4; D is ambiguous. The CDR3 spans 14 residues. V lost 9 bases, J lost 3 bases, and 15 bases lay in between. From germline, CDR1 is MNHEY and CDR2 SVGAGI. As DNA, the CDR3 is TGTGCCAGTAGTACCGGGTCAAGCAAAAACATTCAGTACTTC. Encoded protein: CASSTGSSKNIQYF.

This chain joins TRBV9 and TRBJ2-7, with 9 bases aligning to TRBD2. The germline CDR1 and CDR2 sequences are SGDLS and YYNGEE. CDR3 length: 15 amino acids. Trimming took 4 bases from V and 5 from J; bases not matched to a gene: 10. The CDR3 nucleotides are TGTGCCAGCAGCCCAGGGGGTAGCGGGAGCCACGAGCAGTACTTC. Residues: CASSPGGSGSHEQYF. Based on the CDR3 plus reference TRBV9 and TRBJ2-7, the full variable domain is DSGVTQTPKHLITATGQRVTLRCSPRSGDLSVYWYQQSLDQGLQFLIQYYNGEERAKGNILERFSAQQFPDLHSELNLSSLELGDSALYFCASSPGGSGSHEQYFGPGTRLTVT.

This rearrangement joins TRBV5-1 to TRBJ2-7, with D tentatively TRBD2 (6 bases). Germline V gives CDR1 SGHRS, CDR2 YFSETQ. V dropped 4 bases and J dropped 2 bases, with 13 bases sitting between them. The CDR3 runs to 14 residues. The CDR3: CASSPGLVPYEQYF. The CDR3, as DNA: TGCGCCAGCAGCCCGGGACTTGTCCCCTACGAGCAGTACTTC.